Described below is a single T cell receptor beta chain sequence and its context. The data were taken from a study of PD-L1 blockade in urothelial cancer. Study-level information: Samples came from 3 weeks, at the second dose, and 6 weeks into treatment.

Germline V gives CDR1 SGHRS, CDR2 YFSETQ. The CDR3 contains 13 residues. After removal of 4 bases from V and 7 bases from J, the junction contained 4 bases not matched to a gene. The table came from immunoSEQ multiplex PCR; TCRdb's copy has only in-frame clones and leaves some out. Of about 50,000 clones in the sample, approximately 80% are singletons; the top ten hold approximately 3.3%. The receptor's source is a man between 65 and 85 years old with urothelial cancer. This chain connects TRBV5-1 to TRBJ1-1; 10 bases match TRBD1. The sequences come from PBMCs, collected around atezolizumab (anti-PD-L1) treatment. CDR3 coding DNA: TGCGCCAGCAGCGGACAGGGGGACGGTGAAGCTTTCTTT. Amino acid sequence: CASSGQGDGEAFF. The variable domain in full, completed from reference TRBV5-1 and TRBJ1-1, reads KAGVTQTPRYLIKTRGQQVTLSCSPISGHRSVSWYQQTPGQGLQFLFEYFSETQRNKGNFPGRFSGRQFSNSRSEMNVSTLELGDSALYLCASSGQGDGEAFFGQGTRLTVV.